This is a list of T cell receptor beta chains from one sample in a study of blood T cell repertoires in COVID-19. The repertoire was sequenced with immunoSEQ multiplex PCR; TCRdb's copy has only in-frame clones and lacks some. The sample shows about 37,000 clones, approximately 91% of them seen only once. The source material was peripheral blood. The receptors derive from a human donor in a cohort sampled during active COVID-19. Each CDR3 is given with its conserved first and last residue. D genes are given only for firm matches. Not every row has a clone size; where given, it reads once, few, many or a size class.

d_gene	abundance	v_gene	j_gene	CDR3nt	CDR3aa
NA	NA	TRBV30	TRBJ2-5	TGTGCCTGGTCTCCTAGAGAGACCCAGTACTTC	CAWSPRETQYF
NA	NA	TRBV12-3/TRBV12-4	TRBJ2-7	TGTGCCAGCAGTATCCAATACGAGCAGTACTTC	CASSIQYEQYF
NA	NA	TRBV19	TRBJ1-2	TGTGCCAGTAGTATTGGAGCAGGCTACACCTTC	CASSIGAGYTF
NA	NA	TRBV5-4	TRBJ1-6	TGTGCCAGCAGCTTTAATACAGGGAGTAATTCACCCCTCCACTTT	CASSFNTGSNSPLHF
TRBD1	NA	TRBV9	TRBJ1-3	TGTGCCAGCAGCCCGGGACAGGGAACAAACACCATATATTTT	CASSPGQGTNTIYF
TRBD2	NA	TRBV3-1/TRBV3-2	TRBJ2-2	TGTGCCAGCAGCCAAGTTGGGACTAGCGGGATCGGGGAGCTGTTTTTT	CASSQVGTSGIGELFF
NA	NA	TRBV10-1	TRBJ1-1	TGCGCCAGCAGGGGTAGCATGAACACTGAAGCTTTCTTT	CASRGSMNTEAFF
TRBD1	NA	TRBV18	TRBJ2-1	TGTGCCAGCTCACTCCGACAGGGGGATGCCAATGAGCAGTTCTTC	CASSLRQGDANEQFF
NA	once	TRBV9	TRBJ2-1	TGTGCCAGCAGCGAGACCCCCTGGGACTCTGCCTACAATGAGCAGTTCTTC	CASSETPWDSAYNEQFF
TRBD1	once	TRBV2	TRBJ2-4	TGTGCCAGTGGACAGGGAGGTGCCAAAAACATTCAGTACTTC	CASGQGGAKNIQYF
TRBD2	few	TRBV27	TRBJ2-3	TGTGCCAGCAGGAGGGCTGCGGGGGGCTACACAGATACGCAGTATTTT	CASRRAAGGYTDTQYF
TRBD2	NA	TRBV28	TRBJ2-5	TGTGCCAGCAGTTTGCTAGCGGAAGAGACCCAGTACTTC	CASSLLAEETQYF
NA	medium-sized	TRBV27	TRBJ1-2	TGTGCCAGCAGTATGACCGAGGCGCACTATGGCTACACCTTC	CASSMTEAHYGYTF
TRBD1	NA	TRBV19	TRBJ1-2	TGTGCCAGTAGTAGCCTCCGGGACAGGGCGCCTGGCTACACCTTC	CASSSLRDRAPGYTF
NA	NA	TRBV7-2	TRBJ2-7	TGTGCCAGCAGCTTAGTCTCGACTGCCTACGAGCAGTACTTC	CASSLVSTAYEQYF
NA	NA	TRBV10-3	TRBJ2-5	TGTGCCATCAGTGAGTCGGGCGGGGGCCGCCAAGAGACCCAGTACTTC	CAISESGGGRQETQYF
NA	once	TRBV5-1	TRBJ2-5	TGCGCCAGCAGCTTCCTTGGCACCCCCGGAGCTGCAGAGACCCAGTACTTC	CASSFLGTPGAAETQYF
NA	NA	TRBV28	TRBJ1-2	TGTGCCAGCAGTTTAAGTGTGGGCGACTATGGCTACACCTTC	CASSLSVGDYGYTF
NA	NA	TRBV4-3	TRBJ2-7	TGCGCCAGCAGCCAAGAAACCGATCGGGAGCAGTACTTC	CASSQETDREQYF
NA	medium-sized	TRBV2	TRBJ1-1	TGTGCCAGCAGTCTCGGGGTCACTGAAGCTTTCTTT	CASSLGVTEAFF
TRBD2	NA	TRBV11-3	TRBJ2-7	TGTGCCAGCAGCTCGACTGCTAGCGGGAGAAGGCCCTACGAGCAGTACTTC	CASSSTASGRRPYEQYF
NA	NA	TRBV30	TRBJ2-2	TGTGCCTGGAGTCCCAGCACCGGGGAGCTGTTTTTT	CAWSPSTGELFF
NA	NA	TRBV29-1	TRBJ2-3	TGCAGCGTTGACGGTGAGGGATCAGATACGCAGTATTTT	CSVDGEGSDTQYF
NA	NA	TRBV5-1	TRBJ1-2	TGCGCCAGCAGCTTTACAGGCAACTATGGCTACACCTTC	CASSFTGNYGYTF
NA	NA	TRBV11-2	TRBJ1-4	TGTGCCAGCAGCTTAGGCACAGCAGCAACTAATGAAAAACTGTTTTTT	CASSLGTAATNEKLFF
NA	NA	TRBV10-1	TRBJ1-5	TGCGCCAGCGGGAATGCGGGGCAGCCCCAGCATTTT	CASGNAGQPQHF
TRBD1	few	TRBV27	TRBJ2-7	TGTGCCAGCAGTCCAAGGCGGGACAGGGTAGCCGAGCAGTACTTC	CASSPRRDRVAEQYF
NA	NA	TRBV14	TRBJ1-4	TGTGCCAGCAGCCTCGAGGAAAAACTGTTTTTT	CASSLEEKLFF